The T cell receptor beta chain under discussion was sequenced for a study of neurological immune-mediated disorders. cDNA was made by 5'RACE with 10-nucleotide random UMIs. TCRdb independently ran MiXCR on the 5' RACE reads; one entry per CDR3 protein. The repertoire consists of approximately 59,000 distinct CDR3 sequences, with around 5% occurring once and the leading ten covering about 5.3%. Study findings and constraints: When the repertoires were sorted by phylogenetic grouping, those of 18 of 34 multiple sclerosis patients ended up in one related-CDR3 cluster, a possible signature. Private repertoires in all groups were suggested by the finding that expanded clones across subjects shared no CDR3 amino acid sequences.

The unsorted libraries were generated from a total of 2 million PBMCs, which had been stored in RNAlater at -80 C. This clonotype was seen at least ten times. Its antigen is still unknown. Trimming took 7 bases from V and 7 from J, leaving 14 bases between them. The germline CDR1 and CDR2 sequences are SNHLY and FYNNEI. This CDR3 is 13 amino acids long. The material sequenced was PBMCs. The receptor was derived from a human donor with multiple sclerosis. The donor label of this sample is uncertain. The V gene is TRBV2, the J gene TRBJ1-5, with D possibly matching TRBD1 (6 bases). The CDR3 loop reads CASTPGEGQPQHF. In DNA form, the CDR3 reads TGTGCCAGCACCCCAGGGGAGGGCCAGCCCCAGCATTTT.